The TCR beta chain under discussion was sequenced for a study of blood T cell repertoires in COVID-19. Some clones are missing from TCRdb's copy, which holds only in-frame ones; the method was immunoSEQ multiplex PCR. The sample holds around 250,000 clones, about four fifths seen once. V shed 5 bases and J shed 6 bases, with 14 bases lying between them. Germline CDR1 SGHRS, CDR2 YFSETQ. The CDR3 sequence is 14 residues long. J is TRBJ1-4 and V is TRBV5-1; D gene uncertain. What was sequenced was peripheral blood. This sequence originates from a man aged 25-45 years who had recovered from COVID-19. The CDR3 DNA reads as TGCGCCAGCAGACTCACGGGAGGTTATGAAAAACTGTTTTTT. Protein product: CASRLTGGYEKLFF. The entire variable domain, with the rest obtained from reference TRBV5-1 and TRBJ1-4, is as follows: KAGVTQTPRYLIKTRGQQVTLSCSPISGHRSVSWYQQTPGQGLQFLFEYFSETQRNKGNFPGRFSGRQFSNSRSEMNVSTLELGDSALYLCASRLTGGYEKLFFGSGTQLSVL.